The clone carrying this T cell receptor (beta chain) showed up just a few times. No antigen is known for it. This specimen belongs to a study of T cells in Graves' hyperthyroidism and ophthalmopathy. Study-wide results and limits: Ophthalmopathy was identified by the model a median approximately 6.4 months ahead of onset. Most thyroid clonotypes expanded above 0.001 were also detected in blood. In the analysis, a 13 V-J model separated ophthalmopathy from stable hyperthyroidism.

The CDR3 covers 15 residues. The V gene lost 5 bases and the J gene lost 0 bases, with 11 bases spanning the gap. Per the germline V gene, CDR1 is SEHNR and CDR2 is FQNEAQ (reference sequence). TCR beta CDR3 region amplification was performed from RNA transcripts. The TCR CDR3 was amplified in a first-round RT-PCR using the HTBI primer set. TCRdb processed the multiplex PCR reads anew with MiXCR; each CDR3 protein has one entry. In the table there are 500,000 to 800,000 distinct CDR3 sequences, over 40% of which are singletons. The TCR sequence derives from an adult man with Graves' disease, either hyperthyroidism or ophthalmopathy (not recorded which). The rearrangement links TRBV7-9 to TRBJ1-3, with a weak D call TRBD1 (5 bases). The sequencing sample was made of peripheral blood or thyroid tissue (not recorded which). The CDR3 loop reads CASSPGPLSGNTIYF. In nucleotides, the CDR3 is TGTGCCAGCAGCCCGGGACCGCTCTCTGGAAACACCATATATTTT. Full variable domain (rest looked up from reference TRBV7-9 and TRBJ1-3): DTGVSQNPRHKITKRGQNVTFRCDPISEHNRLYWYRQTLGQGPEFLTYFQNEAQLEKSRLLSDRFSAERPKGSFSTLEIQRTEQGDSAMYLCASSPGPLSGNTIYFGEGSWLTVV.